This passage covers 24 T cell receptor beta chains from one sample sequenced in a study of response to subunit inactivated influenza vaccine. MiXCR, run by TCRdb on the RT-PCR reads, gives a single entry per CDR3 protein. Of 500,000 to 700,000 distinct CDR3 sequences in the sample, roughly 23% were seen once. These data were likewise used in another study, on T cells expressing NK-cell markers. From that paper: Scientists made TCR beta cDNA using 5'RACE template switching with UMIs.

The source was CD4+ T cells sorted from PBMCs, collected 12 days after vaccination. These TCRs come from a man between 45 and 60 years old who received an inactivated influenza vaccine.

This clonotype occurred a few times. The chain uses TRBV11-2 and TRBJ2-1; 9 bases map to TRBD2. The CDR3 has 14 residues. V shed 5 bases and J 9 bases; nucleotides not matched to a gene: 8. In germline, CDR1 is SGHAT, CDR2 FQNNGV. The CDR3 loop is CASSQVAGVREQFF. DNA of the CDR3: TGTGCCAGCAGCCAGGTAGCGGGAGTTCGTGAGCAGTTCTTC.

The chain uses TRBV6-1 and TRBJ1-1, with D unresolved. Germline V lookup: CDR1 MNHNS, CDR2 SASEGT. The CDR3 loop spans 14 amino acids. V dropped 1 base and J dropped 3 bases, with 9 bases sitting between them. CDR3 in amino acids: CASSEVARDTEAFF. The CDR3 region has the DNA TGTGCCAGCAGTGAAGTAGCCAGAGACACTGAAGCTTTCTTT.

This clonotype was recorded a few times. J is TRBJ2-1 and V is TRBV5-1; TRBD2 matches 14 bases. CDR3 length: 13 residues. Germline CDR1 SGHRS, CDR2 YFSETQ. V was pared by 3 bases and J by 15 bases, with 5 bases of the junction left unmatched. The CDR3 coding sequence is TGCGCCAGCAGCTCGGGACTAGCGGGGGCATGGTTCTTC. Amino acids: CASSSGLAGAWFF.

This clonotype turned up a few times. V gene TRBV20-1 combines with J gene TRBJ1-6; 7 bases line up with TRBD1. Germline V lookup: CDR1 DFQATT, CDR2 SNEGSKA (reference sequence). CDR3 length: 14 amino acids. Trimming took 3 bases from V and 7 from J; bases not matched to a gene: 6. This CDR3 is CSASRTQGNSPLHF. For the CDR3, the DNA is TGCAGTGCTAGCAGAACACAGGGGAATTCACCCCTCCACTTT.

J is TRBJ1-5 and V is TRBV28; weak D call: TRBD1 (5 bases). Looked up from germline, CDR1 is MDHEN and CDR2 is SYDVKM. The V end lost 4 bases, the J end lost 5 bases, and 15 bases lay between the germline ends. This CDR3 contains 15 residues. CDR3 DNA: TGTGCCAGCAGTTCTCAGGGAGGGTTGGATCAGCCCCAGCATTTT. This encodes CASSSQGGLDQPQHF.

The rearrangement links TRBV18 to TRBJ1-2; D uncertain. This CDR3 contains 17 residues. Germline CDR1 KGHSH, CDR2 LQKENI. With 3 bases removed from V and 6 bases from J, the gap between germline ends came to 23 bases. The CDR3 DNA follows: TGTGCCAGCTCACCGCCGTTGGCGGTTACTTGGGTCCATGGCTACACCTTC. This translates into CASSPPLAVTWVHGYTF.

This clonotype was counted a few times. J is TRBJ2-3 and V is TRBV7-8; D call uncertain. Deletions cut 3 bases from V and 3 bases from J, with 4 bases between. Germline-derived CDR1 and CDR2 are SGHVS and FQNEAQ. The CDR3 totals 12 residues. CDR3 coding DNA: TGTGCCAGCAGCTTCTTTACAGATACGCAGTATTTT. This sequence encodes CASSFFTDTQYF.

The J gene is TRBJ2-7, the V gene TRBV3-1, with D perhaps matching TRBD1 (6 bases). The V and J ends lost 4 bases and 0 bases respectively, with 13 bases between them. Looked up from germline, CDR1 is LGHDT and CDR2 is YNNKEL (reference sequence). The CDR3 extends over 15 amino acids. CDR3 DNA: TGTGCCAGCAGCCTAACAGGGTGGGGCTCCTACGAGCAGTACTTC. Translation: CASSLTGWGSYEQYF.

As to this clonotype: A read error may account for a junction end that differs from germline. The chain employs TRBV7-7 and TRBJ2-1, with no clear D. This CDR3 contains 13 residues. Germline V gene data show CDR1 as SSHAT and CDR2 as FNYEAQ (reference sequence). CDR3 in amino acids: CASSLDRANEQFF. In nucleotides, the CDR3 is TGTGCTAGCAGCTTAGATAGGGCTAATGAGCAGTTCTTC.

In this sample, this clonotype turned up many times. The chain uses TRBV9 and TRBJ1-1, with D tentatively TRBD1 (5 bases). Trimming took 0 bases from V and 1 from J, leaving 10 bases between them. The length of the CDR3 is 15 residues. Per the germline V gene, CDR1 is SGDLS and CDR2 is YYNGEE. The CDR3, as DNA: TGTGCCAGCAGCGTAGTGGCAGGGCCGAACACTGAAGCTTTCTTT. It is translated as CASSVVAGPNTEAFF.

The sample holds a few counts of this clonotype. This sequence joins TRBV10-3 and TRBJ2-3; 9 bases are a match to TRBD2. Germline lookup yields CDR1 ENHRY and CDR2 SYGVKD. This CDR3 region has 13 residues. V was clipped by 10 bases and J by 5 bases; unmatched bases: 7. CDR3 protein: CATSSSGRDTQYF. The CDR3 coding sequence is TGTGCCACATCAAGTAGCGGGAGAGATACGCAGTATTTT.

This chain uses TRBV7-2 with TRBJ2-1, with 10 nucleotides matching TRBD2. The CDR3 consists of 15 residues. Germline CDR1 is SGHTA and CDR2 is FQGNSA. The V and J ends lost 5 bases and 6 bases, in that order; junction bases with no gene match: 7. The CDR3 is CASSLRSGRANEQFF. The CDR3 DNA sequence: TGTGCCAGCAGCCTCCGGAGCGGGAGGGCCAATGAGCAGTTCTTC.

The V and J genes are TRBV24-1 and TRBJ2-1, with 12 bases identical to TRBD2. From germline, CDR1 is KGHDR and CDR2 SFDVKD. The CDR3 spans 16 residues. The ends lost 4 bases at V and 7 bases at J; junction bases unmatched: 7. CDR3 residues: CATSDQTSGGWNEQFF. In nucleotides, the CDR3 is TGTGCCACCAGTGACCAGACTAGCGGGGGATGGAATGAGCAGTTCTTC.

V and J are TRBV5-6 and TRBJ2-1, with a weak D call TRBD1 (6 bases). The CDR3 has 12 amino acids. Trimming removed 0 bases at V and 13 bases at J, with 11 bases between. CDR1 is SGHDT, CDR2 YYEEEE, per germline. CDR3 nucleotide sequence: TGTGCCAGCAGCTTGGAGATGACAGGACAGTTCTTC. It is translated as CASSLEMTGQFF.

This clonotype was counted between two and nine times. The chain couples TRBV20-1 to TRBJ2-1; D gene unclear. Germline CDR1 reads DFQATT; CDR2 reads SNEGSKA (reference sequence). V was shortened by 6 bases and J by 7 bases, with 13 bases between the two germline ends. The CDR3 loop spans 12 amino acids. The CDR3 region is CSAPRAGNEQFF. The CDR3 DNA follows: TGCAGTGCCCCTAGGGCCGGGAATGAGCAGTTCTTC.

The V call is TRBV29-1, the J call TRBJ2-1; no definite D call. This CDR3 has 13 amino acids. Trimming shortened V by 4 bases and J by 12 bases, and 19 bases separated the two germline ends. In germline, CDR1 is SQVTM, CDR2 ANQGSEA. The CDR3 bases are TGCAGCGTTGCCGGTAGGAGTTGGGATATGCAGTTCTTC. This codes for CSVAGRSWDMQFF.

The sample holds a few counts of this clonotype. This chain links TRBV20-1 with TRBJ2-2; the D is unclear. V was cut by 3 bases and J by 6 bases, with 8 bases left in between. The CDR3 is 12 amino acids. Germline V gene sequence: CDR1 DFQATT, CDR2 SNEGSKA (reference sequence). The CDR3 sequence: CSASDRSGELFF. CDR3 bases: TGCAGTGCTAGTGATCGGTCCGGGGAGCTGTTTTTT.

The genes are TRBV28 and TRBJ2-7; TRBD2 matches at 8 bases. The V segment lost 5 bases and the J segment 3 bases; nucleotides outside the gene matches: 9. The germline CDR1 and CDR2 sequences are MDHEN and SYDVKM. The CDR3 length is 15 residues. CDR3 sequence reads: CASSPFSGVSYEQYF. CDR3 DNA: TGTGCCAGCAGTCCCTTTAGCGGGGTCAGCTACGAGCAGTACTTC.

Only a few counts were recorded for this clonotype. This chain uses TRBV12-3 or TRBV12-4 with TRBJ2-3; 8 nucleotides align to TRBD1. Trimming at V came to 6 bases and at J to 8 bases, leaving 4 bases not matched to a gene. The CDR3 is 12 residues long. The CDR3 region has the DNA TGTGCCAGCAGGAGACAGGGGATTACGCAGTATTTT. This encodes CASRRQGITQYF.

In its sample, this clonotype was seen many times. V gene TRBV28 combines with J gene TRBJ2-1; D call uncertain. The V gene's germline CDR1 is MDHEN and CDR2 SYDVKM. The germline V and J ends were trimmed by 3 bases and 13 bases, with 16 bases remaining between them. The CDR3 is 13 amino acids. CDR3 sequence reads: CASSLRTARGQFF. CDR3 in DNA: TGTGCCAGCAGTTTGCGGACGGCCCGAGGACAGTTCTTC. The full variable domain, in which reference TRBV28 and TRBJ2-1 provide the parts outside the CDR3, is DVKVTQSSRYLVKRTGEKVFLECVQDMDHENMFWYRQDPGLGLRLIYFSYDVKMKEKGDIPEGYSVSREKKERFSLILESASTNQTSMYLCASSLRTARGQFFGPGTRLTVL.

This clonotype was detected ten times or more. The V call is TRBV6-5, the J call TRBJ1-6; possible D gene TRBD1, 5 bases. Germline assignment: CDR1 MNHEY and CDR2 SVGAGI. The CDR3 runs to 12 residues. V was cut by 6 bases and J by 10 bases, with 10 bases left in between. Here the CDR3 reads CASRQVRSPLHF. Written as DNA, the CDR3 is TGTGCCAGCAGACAGGTGCGGTCACCCCTCCACTTT.

The rearrangement joins TRBV12-3 or TRBV12-4 to TRBJ1-2, with D perhaps matching TRBD1 (5 bases). Trimming removed 4 bases from V and 4 bases from J, with 16 bases in between. This CDR3 is built from 15 residues. The CDR3 region is CASSSHQGDVYGYTF. CDR3 sequence (DNA): TGTGCCAGCAGTTCTCATCAGGGAGACGTCTATGGCTACACCTTC.

The V gene is TRBV6-2 or TRBV6-3, the J gene TRBJ2-3; D is possibly TRBD2 (5 bases). The V end lost 0 bases, the J end lost 3 bases, and 10 bases lay between the germline ends. The CDR3 loop spans 15 amino acids. Germline V gene lookup returns CDR1 MNHEY and CDR2 SVGEGT. CDR3 amino acids: CASSYSRGKTDTQYF. In nucleotides, the CDR3 is TGTGCCAGCAGTTACTCGCGAGGGAAGACAGATACGCAGTATTTT.

This clonotype was detected a few times. Here the CDR3 DNA reads TGTGCCAGCAGTTTTGTGGGACTAGGTTACAATGAGCAGTTCTTC. This sequence encodes CASSFVGLGYNEQFF. V and J are TRBV12-3 or TRBV12-4 and TRBJ2-1; the match to TRBD2 covers 8 bases. V lost 3 bases to trimming and J lost 4 bases; unmatched junction nucleotides: 5. The CDR3 is made up of 15 amino acids.